This TCR beta chain was recorded in a study of cytomegalovirus exposure and HLA in healthy donors. Study-level points and caveats: That first-cohort TCR clusters tended to co-occur in the 95 to 150 validation repertoires was found in a later analysis. The authors listed some 160 TCR beta chains as cytomegalovirus-associated. Three chains linked to CMV were shown in vitro to be specific for CMV antigens.

The assay was immunoSEQ multiplex PCR, and TCRdb's table has in-frame clones only and misses some. The table has some 220,000 clones, about 93% seen once; the top ten hold more than 0.85%. The CDR3 extends over 11 amino acids. CDR1 and CDR2 (germline): SQVTM, ANQGSEA. Trimming cost V 4 bases and J 7 bases, with 11 bases left between them. Regarding this clone: The antigen is unknown.

This receptor was taken from a woman under 30 in good health and CMV-seronegative. The rearrangement joins TRBV29-1 to TRBJ2-7, with D possibly matching TRBD2 (5 bases). Sequenced: PBMCs. The DNA of the CDR3 is TGCAGCGTTGGGACTTCGGGGGAGCAGTACTTC. It is translated as CSVGTSGEQYF.